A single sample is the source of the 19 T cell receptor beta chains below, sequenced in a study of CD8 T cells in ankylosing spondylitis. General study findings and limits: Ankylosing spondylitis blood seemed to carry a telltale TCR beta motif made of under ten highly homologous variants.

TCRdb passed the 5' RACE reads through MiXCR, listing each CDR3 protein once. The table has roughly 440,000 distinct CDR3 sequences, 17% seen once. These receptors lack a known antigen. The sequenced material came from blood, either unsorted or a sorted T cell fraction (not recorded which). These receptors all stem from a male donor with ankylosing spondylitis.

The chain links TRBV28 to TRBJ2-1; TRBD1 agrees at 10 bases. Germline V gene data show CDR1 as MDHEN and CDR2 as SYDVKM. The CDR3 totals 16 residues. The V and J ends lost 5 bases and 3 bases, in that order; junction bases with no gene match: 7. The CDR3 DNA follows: TGTGCCAGCAGTCCGTACCGGGACAGGGGCTACAATGAGCAGTTCTTC. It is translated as CASSPYRDRGYNEQFF.

CDR3 protein: CSARDQKAYEQYF. CDR3 nucleotide sequence: TGCAGTGCTAGAGATCAAAAGGCCTACGAGCAGTACTTC. The chain recombines TRBV20-1 with TRBJ2-7; D ambiguous. This CDR3 comprises 13 residues. Trimming removed 0 bases from V and 2 bases from J, with 8 bases in between. The germline V gene encodes CDR1 DFQATT and CDR2 SNEGSKA (reference sequence).

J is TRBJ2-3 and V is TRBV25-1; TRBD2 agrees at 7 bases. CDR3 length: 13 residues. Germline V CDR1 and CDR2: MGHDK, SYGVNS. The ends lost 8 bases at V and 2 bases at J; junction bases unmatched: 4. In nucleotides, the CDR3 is TGTGCCAGCCGGGGGGACCTCACAGATACGCAGTATTTT. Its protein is CASRGDLTDTQYF.

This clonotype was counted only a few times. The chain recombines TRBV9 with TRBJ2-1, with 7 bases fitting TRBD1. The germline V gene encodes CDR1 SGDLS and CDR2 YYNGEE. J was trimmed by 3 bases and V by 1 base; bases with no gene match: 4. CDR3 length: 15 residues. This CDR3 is CASSVIGGDYNEQFF. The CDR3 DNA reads TGTGCCAGCAGCGTAATAGGGGGCGACTACAATGAGCAGTTCTTC.

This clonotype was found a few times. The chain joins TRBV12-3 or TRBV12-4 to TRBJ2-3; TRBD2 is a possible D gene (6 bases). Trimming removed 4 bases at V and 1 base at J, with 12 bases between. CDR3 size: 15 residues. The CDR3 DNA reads TGTGCCAGCAGTTCGGACTACCAAGGCACAGATACGCAGTATTTT. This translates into CASSSDYQGTDTQYF.

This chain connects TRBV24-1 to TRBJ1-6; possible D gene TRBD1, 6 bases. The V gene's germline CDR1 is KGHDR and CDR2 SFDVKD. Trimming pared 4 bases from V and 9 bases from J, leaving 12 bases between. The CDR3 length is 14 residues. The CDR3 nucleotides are TGTGCCACCAGTGAGCCAGGGGCGGTTTCACCCCTCCACTTT. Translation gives CATSEPGAVSPLHF.

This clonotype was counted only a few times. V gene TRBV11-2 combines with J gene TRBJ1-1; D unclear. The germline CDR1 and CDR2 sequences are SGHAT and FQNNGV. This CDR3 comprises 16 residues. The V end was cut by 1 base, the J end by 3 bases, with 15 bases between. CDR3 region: CASSLGTRTADTEAFF. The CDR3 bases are TGTGCCAGCAGCTTAGGTACCAGGACCGCGGACACTGAAGCTTTCTTT.

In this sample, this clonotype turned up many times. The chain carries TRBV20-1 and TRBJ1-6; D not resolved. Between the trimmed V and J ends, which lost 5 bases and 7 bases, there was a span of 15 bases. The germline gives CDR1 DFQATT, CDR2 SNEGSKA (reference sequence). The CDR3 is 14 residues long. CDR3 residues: CSARIAGPNSPLHF. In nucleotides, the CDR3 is TGCAGTGCTCGAATAGCAGGACCAAATTCACCCCTCCACTTT.

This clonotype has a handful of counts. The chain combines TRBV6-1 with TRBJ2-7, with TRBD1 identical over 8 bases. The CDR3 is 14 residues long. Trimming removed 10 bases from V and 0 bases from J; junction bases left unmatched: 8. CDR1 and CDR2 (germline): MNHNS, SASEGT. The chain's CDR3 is CATYRDRYSYEQYF. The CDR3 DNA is TGTGCCACCTACCGGGACAGGTACTCCTACGAGCAGTACTTC.

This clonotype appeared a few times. The CDR3 reads CASRSTSGGANTGELFF. The CDR3 DNA sequence: TGTGCCAGCAGATCTACTAGCGGGGGGGCTAACACCGGGGAGCTGTTTTTT. The chain carries TRBV28 and TRBJ2-2; 13 positions agree with TRBD2. Per the germline V gene, CDR1 is MDHEN and CDR2 is SYDVKM. J was trimmed by 2 bases and V by 6 bases; bases with no gene match: 6. The CDR3 consists of 17 residues.

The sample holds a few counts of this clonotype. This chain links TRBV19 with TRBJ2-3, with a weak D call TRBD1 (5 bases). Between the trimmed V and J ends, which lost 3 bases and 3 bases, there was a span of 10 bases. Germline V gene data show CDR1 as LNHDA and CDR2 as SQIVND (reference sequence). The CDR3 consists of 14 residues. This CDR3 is CASSILGLTDTQYF. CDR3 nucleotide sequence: TGTGCCAGTAGTATTCTGGGGCTGACAGATACGCAGTATTTT.

The chain's CDR3 is CSASKTGQGYEQYF. The CDR3 DNA is TGCAGTGCTAGCAAAACGGGACAGGGCTACGAGCAGTACTTC. The V gene is TRBV20-1, the J gene TRBJ2-7; 9 bases map to TRBD1. In germline, CDR1 is DFQATT, CDR2 SNEGSKA (reference sequence). V shed 3 bases and J 3 bases; nucleotides not matched to a gene: 6. The CDR3 consists of 14 residues.

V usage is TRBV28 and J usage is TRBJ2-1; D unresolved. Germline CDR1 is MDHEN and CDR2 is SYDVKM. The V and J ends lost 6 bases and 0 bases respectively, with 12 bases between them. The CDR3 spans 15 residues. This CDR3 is CASSTTPRSYNEQFF. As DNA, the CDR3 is TGTGCCAGCAGCACGACTCCGCGCTCCTACAATGAGCAGTTCTTC.

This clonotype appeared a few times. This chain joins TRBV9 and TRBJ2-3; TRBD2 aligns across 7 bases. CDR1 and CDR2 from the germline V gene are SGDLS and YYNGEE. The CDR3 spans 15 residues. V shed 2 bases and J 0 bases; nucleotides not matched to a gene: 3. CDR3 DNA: TGTGCCAGCAGCGTCCAGGGACTAAGCACAGATACGCAGTATTTT. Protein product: CASSVQGLSTDTQYF.

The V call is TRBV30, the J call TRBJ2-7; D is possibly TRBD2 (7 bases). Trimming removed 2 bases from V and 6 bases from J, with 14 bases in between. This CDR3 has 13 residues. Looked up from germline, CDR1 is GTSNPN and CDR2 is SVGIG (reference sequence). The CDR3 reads CAWSSRGGGEQYF. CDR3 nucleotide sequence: TGTGCCTGGAGTTCTCGGGGAGGGGGCGAGCAGTACTTC.

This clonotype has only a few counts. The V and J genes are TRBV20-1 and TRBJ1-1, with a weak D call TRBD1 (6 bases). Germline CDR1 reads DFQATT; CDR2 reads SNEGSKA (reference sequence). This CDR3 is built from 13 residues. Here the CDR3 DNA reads TGCAGGCTGGACAGAGAACTTAACACTGAAGCTTTCTTT. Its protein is CRLDRELNTEAFF.

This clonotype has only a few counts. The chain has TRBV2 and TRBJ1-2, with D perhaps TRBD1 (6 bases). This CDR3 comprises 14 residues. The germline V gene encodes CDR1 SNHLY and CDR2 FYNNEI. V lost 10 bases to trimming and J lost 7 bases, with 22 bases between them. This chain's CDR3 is CATSGTPKPGGYTF. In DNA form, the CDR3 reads TGTGCCACCTCCGGGACACCCAAACCAGGTGGCTACACCTTC.

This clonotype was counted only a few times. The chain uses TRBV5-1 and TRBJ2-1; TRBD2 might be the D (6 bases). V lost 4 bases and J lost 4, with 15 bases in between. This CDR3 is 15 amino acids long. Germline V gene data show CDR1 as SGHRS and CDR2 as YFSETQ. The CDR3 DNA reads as TGCGCCAGCAGCCCGGGAGACAAGTTTTACAATGAGCAGTTCTTC. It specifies CASSPGDKFYNEQFF.

The CDR3 bases are TGTGCCAGCAGCCATTCGGGGGGCAATGAGCAGTTCTTC. Translated, it gives CASSHSGGNEQFF. The chain couples TRBV3-1 to TRBJ2-1; 7 positions agree with TRBD2. Losses at the gene ends were 3 bases for V and 6 bases for J; bases not matched to a gene: 2. Germline values: CDR1 LGHDT, CDR2 YNNKEL (reference sequence). There are 13 residues in the CDR3.